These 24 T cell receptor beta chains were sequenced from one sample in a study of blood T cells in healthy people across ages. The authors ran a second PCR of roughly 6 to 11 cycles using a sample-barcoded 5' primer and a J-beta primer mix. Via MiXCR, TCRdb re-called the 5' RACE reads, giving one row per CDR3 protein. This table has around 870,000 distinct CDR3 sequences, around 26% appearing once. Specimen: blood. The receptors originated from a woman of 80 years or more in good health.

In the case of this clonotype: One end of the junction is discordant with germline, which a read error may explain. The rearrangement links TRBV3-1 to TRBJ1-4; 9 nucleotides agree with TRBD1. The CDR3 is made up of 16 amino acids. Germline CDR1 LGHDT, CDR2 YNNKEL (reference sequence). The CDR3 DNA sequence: TGTGCCAGCAGCCGACAGGGGGACCCAACTAATGAAAAACGGTTTTTT. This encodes CASSRQGDPTNEKRFF.

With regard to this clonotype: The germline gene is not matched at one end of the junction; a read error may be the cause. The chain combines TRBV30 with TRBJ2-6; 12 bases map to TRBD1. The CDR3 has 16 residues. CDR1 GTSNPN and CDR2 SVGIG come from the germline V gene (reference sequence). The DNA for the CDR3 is TGCGCCTGGAGTACGGGACAGGGGGCAGGGGCCAACGTCCTGACTTTC. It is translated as CAWSTGQGAGANVLTF.

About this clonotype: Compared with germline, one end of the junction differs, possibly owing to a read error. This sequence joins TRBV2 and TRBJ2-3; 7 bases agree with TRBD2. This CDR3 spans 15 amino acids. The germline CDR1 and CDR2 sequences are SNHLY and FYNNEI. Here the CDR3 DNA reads TGTGCCAGCAGTGTGGGGGGGGTCCGGGGAGATGCGCAGTATTTT. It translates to CASSVGGVRGDAQYF.

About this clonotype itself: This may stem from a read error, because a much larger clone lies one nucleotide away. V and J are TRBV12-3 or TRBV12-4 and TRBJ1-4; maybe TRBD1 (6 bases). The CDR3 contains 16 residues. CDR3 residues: CASSWRGDTTNGKLFF. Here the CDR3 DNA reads TGTGCCAGCAGTTGGCGGGGGGACACAACTAATGGAAAACTGTTTTTT.

The DNA for the CDR3 is TGTGCCAGCTCCCACGACAGGGTTGGGAATGAAAAACTGTTTTTT. Translated: CASSHDRVGNEKLFF. This chain uses TRBV18 with TRBJ1-4; 7 bases align to TRBD1. Germline V gene sequence: CDR1 KGHSH, CDR2 LQKENI. V trimming: 6 bases; J trimming: 5 bases; junction bases outside the gene matches: 9. This CDR3 contains 15 residues.

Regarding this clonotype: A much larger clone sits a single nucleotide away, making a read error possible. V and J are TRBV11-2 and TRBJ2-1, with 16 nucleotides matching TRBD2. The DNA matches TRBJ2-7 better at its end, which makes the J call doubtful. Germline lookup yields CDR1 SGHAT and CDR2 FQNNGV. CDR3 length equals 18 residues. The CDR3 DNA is TGTGCCAGCAGCCCGGGACTAGCGGGGGGGTGGAGCTACAATGAGCAGTACTTC. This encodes CASSPGLAGGWSYNEQYF.

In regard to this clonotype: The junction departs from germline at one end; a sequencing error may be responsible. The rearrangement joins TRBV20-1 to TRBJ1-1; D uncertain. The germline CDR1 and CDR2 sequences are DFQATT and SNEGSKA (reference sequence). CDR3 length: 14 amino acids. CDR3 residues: CGAPRGAMNTEAFF. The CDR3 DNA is TGCGGTGCTCCTCGTGGAGCTATGAACACTGAAGCTTTCTTT.

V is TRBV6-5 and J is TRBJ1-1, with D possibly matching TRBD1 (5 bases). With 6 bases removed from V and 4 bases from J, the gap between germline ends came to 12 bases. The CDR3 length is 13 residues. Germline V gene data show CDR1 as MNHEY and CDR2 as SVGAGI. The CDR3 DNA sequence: TGTGCCAGCAGAAGCCAGGGTGGCACTGAAGCTTTCTTT. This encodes CASRSQGGTEAFF.

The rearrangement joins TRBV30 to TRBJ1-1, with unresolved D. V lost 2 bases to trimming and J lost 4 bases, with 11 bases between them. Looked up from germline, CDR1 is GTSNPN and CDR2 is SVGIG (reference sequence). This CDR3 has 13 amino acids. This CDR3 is CAWSKGLRTEAFF. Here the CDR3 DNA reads TGTGCCTGGAGTAAAGGGCTTCGCACTGAAGCTTTCTTT.

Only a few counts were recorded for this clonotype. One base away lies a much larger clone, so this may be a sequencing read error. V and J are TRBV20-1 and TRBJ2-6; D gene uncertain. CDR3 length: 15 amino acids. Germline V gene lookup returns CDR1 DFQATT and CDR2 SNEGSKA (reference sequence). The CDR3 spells CSAYSTITGTNVLTF. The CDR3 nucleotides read TGCAGTGCTTACTCGACAATTACTGGGACCAACGTCCTGACTTTC.

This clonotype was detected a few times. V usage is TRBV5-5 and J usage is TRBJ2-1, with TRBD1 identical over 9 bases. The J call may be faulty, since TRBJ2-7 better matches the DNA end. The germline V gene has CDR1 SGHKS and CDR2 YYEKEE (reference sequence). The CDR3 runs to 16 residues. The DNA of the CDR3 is TGTGCCAGCAGCAGAGCCGGGACAGGGCCCTACAATGAGCAGTACTTC. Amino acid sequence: CASSRAGTGPYNEQYF.

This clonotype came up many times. The chain's CDR3 is CASSLSRGGPYEQYF. The DNA for the CDR3 is TGCGCCAGCAGCCTTTCCAGAGGGGGGCCTTACGAGCAGTACTTC. V gene TRBV4-3 combines with J gene TRBJ2-7, with D perhaps assigned TRBD1 or TRBD2 (6 bases each). The CDR3 covers 15 residues. Deletions cut 4 bases from V and 4 bases from J, with 17 bases between. CDR1 is LGHNA and CDR2 is YSLEER in the germline V gene.

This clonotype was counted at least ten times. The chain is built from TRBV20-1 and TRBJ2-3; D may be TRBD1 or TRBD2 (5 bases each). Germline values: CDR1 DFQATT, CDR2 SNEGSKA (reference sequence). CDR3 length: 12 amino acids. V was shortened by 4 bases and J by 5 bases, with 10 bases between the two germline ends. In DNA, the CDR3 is TGCAGTGCTACGGGGCTAGGAGATACGCAGTATTTT. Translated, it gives CSATGLGDTQYF.

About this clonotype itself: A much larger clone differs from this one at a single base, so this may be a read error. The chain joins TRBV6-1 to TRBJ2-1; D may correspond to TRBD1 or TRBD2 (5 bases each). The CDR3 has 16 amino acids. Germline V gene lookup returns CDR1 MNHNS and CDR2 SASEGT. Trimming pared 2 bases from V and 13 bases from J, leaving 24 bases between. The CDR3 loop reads CASSEPTGRGVGSQFF. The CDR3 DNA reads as TGTGCCAGCAGTGAACCTACGGGAAGGGGCGTAGGTTCCCAGTTCTTC.

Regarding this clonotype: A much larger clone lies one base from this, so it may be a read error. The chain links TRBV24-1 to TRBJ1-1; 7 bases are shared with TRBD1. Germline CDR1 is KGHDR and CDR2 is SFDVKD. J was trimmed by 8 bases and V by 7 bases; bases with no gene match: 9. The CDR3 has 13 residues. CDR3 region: CATRDNRGLEAFF. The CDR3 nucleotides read TGTGCCACCAGGGATAATAGGGGGCTCGAAGCTTTCTTT.

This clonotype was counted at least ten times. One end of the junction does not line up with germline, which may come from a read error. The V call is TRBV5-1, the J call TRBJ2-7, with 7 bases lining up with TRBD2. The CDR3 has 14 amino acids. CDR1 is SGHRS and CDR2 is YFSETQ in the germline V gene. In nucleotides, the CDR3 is TGCGCCACCAGCCAGCGGGGTTACCTCTACGAGCAGTACTTC. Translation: CATSQRGYLYEQYF.

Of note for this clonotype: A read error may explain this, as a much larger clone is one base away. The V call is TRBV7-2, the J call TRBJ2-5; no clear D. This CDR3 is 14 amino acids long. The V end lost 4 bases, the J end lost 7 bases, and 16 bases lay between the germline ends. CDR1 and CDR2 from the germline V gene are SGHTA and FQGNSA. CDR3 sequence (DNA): TGTGCCAGCAGCTGTAAAGGCCCCCCGGGGACCCAGTACTTC. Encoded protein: CASSCKGPPGTQYF. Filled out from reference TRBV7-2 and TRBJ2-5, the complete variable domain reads GAGVSQSPSNKVTEKGKDVELRCDPISGHTALYWYRQSLGQGLEFLIYFQGNSAPDKSGLPSDRFSAERTGGSVSTLTIQRTQQEDSAVYLCASSCKGPPGTQYFGPGTRLLVL.

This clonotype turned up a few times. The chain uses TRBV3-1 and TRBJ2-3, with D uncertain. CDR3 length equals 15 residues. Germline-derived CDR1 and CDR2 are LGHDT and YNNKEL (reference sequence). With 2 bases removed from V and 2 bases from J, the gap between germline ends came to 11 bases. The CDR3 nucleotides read TGTGCCAGCAGCCAATATGGGGTGCCCACAGATACGCAGTATTTT. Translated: CASSQYGVPTDTQYF.

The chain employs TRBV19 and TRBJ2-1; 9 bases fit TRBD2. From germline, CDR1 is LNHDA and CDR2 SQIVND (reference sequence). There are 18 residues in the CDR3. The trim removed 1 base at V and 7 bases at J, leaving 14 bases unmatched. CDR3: CASSIVSGSGGTRNEQFF. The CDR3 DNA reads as TGTGCCAGTAGTATAGTCTCGGGTAGCGGGGGTACTAGAAATGAGCAGTTCTTC.

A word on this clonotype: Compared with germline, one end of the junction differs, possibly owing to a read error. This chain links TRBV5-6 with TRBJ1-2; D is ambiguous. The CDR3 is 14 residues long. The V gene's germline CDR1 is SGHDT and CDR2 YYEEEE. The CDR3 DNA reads TGTGCCAGCAGCTTGGGTGGTCTTAAGTATGACTACACCTTC. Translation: CASSLGGLKYDYTF.

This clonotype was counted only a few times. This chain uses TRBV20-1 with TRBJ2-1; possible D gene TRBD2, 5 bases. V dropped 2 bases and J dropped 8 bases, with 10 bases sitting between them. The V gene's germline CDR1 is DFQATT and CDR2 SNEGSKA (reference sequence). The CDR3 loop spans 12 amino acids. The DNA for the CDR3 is TGCAGTGCTAGACCCGGACTTGATGAGCAGTTCTTC. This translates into CSARPGLDEQFF.

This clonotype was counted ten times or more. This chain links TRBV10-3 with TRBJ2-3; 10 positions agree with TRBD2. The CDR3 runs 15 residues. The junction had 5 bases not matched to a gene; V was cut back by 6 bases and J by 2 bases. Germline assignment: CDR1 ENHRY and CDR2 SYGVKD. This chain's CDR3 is CAIRSGGAHTDTQYF. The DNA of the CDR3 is TGTGCCATCAGAAGCGGGGGGGCCCACACAGATACGCAGTATTTT.

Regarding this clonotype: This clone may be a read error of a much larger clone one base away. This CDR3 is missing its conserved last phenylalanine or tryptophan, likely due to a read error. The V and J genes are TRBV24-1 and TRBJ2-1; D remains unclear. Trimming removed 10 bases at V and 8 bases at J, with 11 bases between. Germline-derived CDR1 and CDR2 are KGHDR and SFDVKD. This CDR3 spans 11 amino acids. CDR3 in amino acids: CATAQYDEQFS. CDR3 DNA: TGTGCCACTGCGCAGTATGATGAGCAGTTCTCC.

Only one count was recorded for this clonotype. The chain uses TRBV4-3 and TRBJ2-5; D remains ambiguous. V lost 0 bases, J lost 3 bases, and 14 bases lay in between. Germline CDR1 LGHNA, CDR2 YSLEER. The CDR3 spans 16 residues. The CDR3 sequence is CASSQDFGTMKETQYF. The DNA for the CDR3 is TGCGCCAGCAGCCAAGATTTCGGCACTATGAAAGAGACCCAGTACTTC.